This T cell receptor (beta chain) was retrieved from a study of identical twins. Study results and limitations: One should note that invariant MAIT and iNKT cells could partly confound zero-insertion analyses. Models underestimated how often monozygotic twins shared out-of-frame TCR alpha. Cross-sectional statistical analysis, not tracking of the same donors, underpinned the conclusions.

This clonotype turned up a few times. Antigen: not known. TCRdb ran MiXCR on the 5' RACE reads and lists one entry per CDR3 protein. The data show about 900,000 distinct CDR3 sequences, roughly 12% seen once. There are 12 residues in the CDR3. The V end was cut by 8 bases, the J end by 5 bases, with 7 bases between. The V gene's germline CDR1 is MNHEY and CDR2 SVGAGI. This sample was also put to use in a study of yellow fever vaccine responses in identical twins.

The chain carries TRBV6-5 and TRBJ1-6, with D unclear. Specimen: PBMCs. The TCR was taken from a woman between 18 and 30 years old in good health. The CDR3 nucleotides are TGTGCCAGCGGGTTGAATAATTCACCCCTCCACTTT. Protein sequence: CASGLNNSPLHF.